The clone carrying this T cell receptor (beta chain) was recorded many times. V shed 6 bases, J shed 0 bases, and the junction held 3 bases outside the gene matches. The CDR3 consists of 14 residues. CDR1 and CDR2 (germline): LGHDT, YNNKEL (reference sequence). This sample was taken from a study of neurological immune-mediated disorders. The unsorted libraries originated from 2 million PBMCs that had been stored at -80 C. A single record per CDR3 protein comes from TCRdb applying MiXCR to the 5' RACE reads. The data hold about 33,000 distinct CDR3 sequences, with less than 1.6% observed a single time.

The specimen sequenced was PBMCs. The J gene is TRBJ2-3, the V gene TRBV3-1; 7 nucleotides line up with TRBD2. This TCR was sampled from a woman in her 30s with multiple sclerosis. The CDR3 nucleotides read TGTGCCAGCAGGCTAGCGGTAAGCACAGATACGCAGTATTTT. Translation: CASRLAVSTDTQYF.